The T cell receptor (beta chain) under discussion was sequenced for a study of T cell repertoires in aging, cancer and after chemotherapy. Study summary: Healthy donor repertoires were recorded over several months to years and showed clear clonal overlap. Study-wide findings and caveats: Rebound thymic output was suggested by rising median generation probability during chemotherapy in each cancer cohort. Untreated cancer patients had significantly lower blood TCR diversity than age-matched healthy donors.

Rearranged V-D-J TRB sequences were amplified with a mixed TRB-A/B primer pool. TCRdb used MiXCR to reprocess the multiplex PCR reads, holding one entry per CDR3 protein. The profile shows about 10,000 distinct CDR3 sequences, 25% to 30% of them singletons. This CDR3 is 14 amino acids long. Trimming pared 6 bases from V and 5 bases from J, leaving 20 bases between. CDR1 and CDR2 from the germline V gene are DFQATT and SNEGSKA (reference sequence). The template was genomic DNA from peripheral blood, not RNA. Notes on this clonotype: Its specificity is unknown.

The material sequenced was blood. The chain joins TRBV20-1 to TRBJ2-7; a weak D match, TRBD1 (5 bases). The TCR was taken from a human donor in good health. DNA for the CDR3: TGCAGTGCCCTGCCCGTGGGGCGAATGGACGAGCAGTACTTC. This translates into CSALPVGRMDEQYF.